This TCR beta chain originates from a study of blood T cells in healthy people across ages. Germline CDR1 is LGHDT and CDR2 is YNNKEL (reference sequence). The CDR3 length is 16 residues. V lost 7 bases, J lost 0 bases, and 16 bases lay in between. PCR was performed a second time for about 7 to 11 cycles using a sample-barcoded 5' primer and a J-beta primer mix. TCRdb reanalysed the 5' RACE reads using MiXCR and keeps one entry per CDR3 protein. The profile shows 1,500,000 or so distinct CDR3 sequences, approximately 59% of them singletons. This clonotype was detected once. Sequenced: blood. The source is a man aged 18-30 years in good health. The chain employs TRBV3-1 and TRBJ2-1, with D hard to call. CDR3 nucleotide sequence: TGTGCCAGCACCTCAGAGACCCGAAGCTCCTACAATGAGCAGTTCTTC. Its translation is CASTSETRSSYNEQFF.